Listed here are 8 T cell receptor beta chains from one sample, sequenced in a study of neurological immune-mediated disorders. TCRdb processed the 5' RACE reads anew with MiXCR; each CDR3 protein has one entry. The sample has roughly 48,000 distinct CDR3 sequences, roughly 25% seen once. The sequenced sample was PBMCs. The source is a woman in her 70s in good health.

This clonotype was detected ten times or more. V usage is TRBV3-1 and J usage is TRBJ2-5; D gene uncertain. The V end lost 1 base, the J end lost 5 bases, and 20 bases lay between the germline ends. CDR3 length: 17 residues. CDR1 and CDR2 (germline): LGHDT, YNNKEL (reference sequence). The CDR3 DNA reads as TGTGCCAGCAGCCAAGGTGGGCCCGGCCGGAACGGGGAGACCCAGTACTTC. This codes for CASSQGGPGRNGETQYF.

There are a few counts of this clonotype. V and J are TRBV5-1 and TRBJ2-5; D not certain. CDR1 is SGHRS and CDR2 is YFSETQ in the germline V gene. The ends were cut back, 4 bases at V and 6 bases at J, with 13 bases in the middle. This CDR3 is built from 13 residues. CDR3 in amino acids: CASSTDPRQTQYF. CDR3 in DNA: TGCGCCAGCAGCACGGACCCGCGGCAGACCCAGTACTTC.

This clonotype was picked up many times. The chain recombines TRBV20-1 with TRBJ1-5, with no clear D. In germline, CDR1 is DFQATT, CDR2 SNEGSKA (reference sequence). Trimming removed 3 bases from V and 4 bases from J, with 16 bases in between. The CDR3 contains 15 residues. This CDR3 reads CSASPLWVGNQPQHF. CDR3 nucleotides: TGCAGTGCTAGTCCTCTCTGGGTAGGAAATCAGCCCCAGCATTTT.

This clonotype appeared many times. The rearrangement links TRBV12-3 or TRBV12-4 to TRBJ2-2; perhaps D is TRBD1 or TRBD2 (6 bases each). CDR3 length: 16 amino acids. V was clipped by 5 bases and J by 6 bases, with 19 bases between them. CDR3 in DNA: TGTGCCAGCAGTAAACAACCCGATAGGGGGGCCGGGGAGCTGTTTTTT. Protein product: CASSKQPDRGAGELFF.

This clonotype appeared many times. The chain combines TRBV29-1 with TRBJ1-5, with D maybe TRBD1 (6 bases). CDR3 length: 13 residues. Germline-derived CDR1 and CDR2 are SQVTM and ANQGSEA. The germline V and J ends were trimmed by 4 bases and 5 bases, with 12 bases remaining between them. CDR3 residues: CSVGAGEDQPQHF. CDR3 sequence (DNA): TGCAGCGTTGGGGCAGGGGAGGATCAGCCCCAGCATTTT.

The gene calls are TRBV5-6 and TRBJ1-5, with D maybe TRBD1 (5 bases). CDR3 length: 15 amino acids. Trimming stripped 0 bases from V and 5 bases from J, with 12 bases between. Germline CDR1 SGHDT, CDR2 YYEEEE. CDR3 nucleotide sequence: TGTGCCAGCAGCTTGGGGGCGGGGGTGGATCAGCCCCAGCATTTT. It is translated as CASSLGAGVDQPQHF.

This clonotype occurred many times. This chain uses TRBV11-2 with TRBJ1-3; D remains unclear. V gave up 1 base and J gave up 0 bases, with 7 bases separating them. The V gene's germline CDR1 is SGHAT and CDR2 FQNNGV. This CDR3 spans 15 amino acids. CDR3 sequence reads: CASSLGRSSGNTIYF. The CDR3, as DNA: TGTGCCAGCAGCTTAGGTCGGAGCTCTGGAAACACCATATATTTT.

Ten or more counts support this clonotype. The V and J genes are TRBV5-1 and TRBJ2-1; 7 nucleotides line up with TRBD1. This CDR3 region has 17 residues. CDR1 and CDR2 (germline): SGHRS, YFSETQ. Losses at the gene ends were 4 bases for V and 6 bases for J; bases not matched to a gene: 16. The CDR3 DNA is TGCGCCAGCAGCACAACGATCGGGACAGATACAAGCAATGAGCAGTTCTTC. Its protein product is CASSTTIGTDTSNEQFF.